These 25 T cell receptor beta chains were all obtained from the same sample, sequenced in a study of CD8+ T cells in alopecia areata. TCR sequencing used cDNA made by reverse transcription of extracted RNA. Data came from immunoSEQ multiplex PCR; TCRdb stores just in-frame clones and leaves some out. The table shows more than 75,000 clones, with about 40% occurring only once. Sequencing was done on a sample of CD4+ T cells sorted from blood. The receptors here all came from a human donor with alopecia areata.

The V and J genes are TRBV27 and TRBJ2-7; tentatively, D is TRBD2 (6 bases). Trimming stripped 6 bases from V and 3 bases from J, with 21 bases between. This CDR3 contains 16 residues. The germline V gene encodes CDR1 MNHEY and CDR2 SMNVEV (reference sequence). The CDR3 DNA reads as TGTGCCAGCAGCTTCGGCCGCCCGGGACTCCGCTACGAGCAGTACTTC. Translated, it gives CASSFGRPGLRYEQYF.

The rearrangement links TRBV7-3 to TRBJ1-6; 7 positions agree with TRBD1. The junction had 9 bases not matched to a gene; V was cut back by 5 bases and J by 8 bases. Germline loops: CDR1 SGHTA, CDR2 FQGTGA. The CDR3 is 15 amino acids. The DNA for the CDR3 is TGTGCCAGCAGCCAACGACAGGGTTCAGATTCACCCCTCCACTTT. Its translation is CASSQRQGSDSPLHF.

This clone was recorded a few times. As DNA, the CDR3 is TGTGCCTGGAGTGATCCCGGGACAAAGACCTACGAGCAGTACTTC. Protein: CAWSDPGTKTYEQYF. The gene calls are TRBV30 and TRBJ2-7, with D perhaps matching TRBD1 (6 bases). Germline loops: CDR1 GTSNPN, CDR2 SVGIG (reference sequence). The CDR3 contains 15 residues. Trimming left V 1 base short and J 2 bases short, with 15 bases between.

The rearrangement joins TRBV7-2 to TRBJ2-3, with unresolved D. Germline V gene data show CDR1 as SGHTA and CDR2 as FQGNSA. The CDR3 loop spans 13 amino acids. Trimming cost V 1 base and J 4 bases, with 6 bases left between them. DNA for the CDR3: TGTGCCAGCAGCTTAGTAGTTGCAGATACGCAGTATTTT. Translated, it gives CASSLVVADTQYF.

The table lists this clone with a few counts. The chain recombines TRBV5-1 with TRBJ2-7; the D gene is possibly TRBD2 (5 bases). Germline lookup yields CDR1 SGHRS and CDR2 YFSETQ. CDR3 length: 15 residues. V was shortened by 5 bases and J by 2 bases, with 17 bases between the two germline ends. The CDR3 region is CASRKGESDAYEQYF. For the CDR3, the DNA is TGCGCCAGCAGGAAGGGAGAGAGCGATGCCTACGAGCAGTACTTC.

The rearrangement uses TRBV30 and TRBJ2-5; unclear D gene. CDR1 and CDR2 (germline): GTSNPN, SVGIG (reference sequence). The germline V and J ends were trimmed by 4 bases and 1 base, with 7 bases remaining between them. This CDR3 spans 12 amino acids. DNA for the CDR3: TGTGCCTGGACGTTGGCCCAAGAGACCCAGTACTTC. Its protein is CAWTLAQETQYF.

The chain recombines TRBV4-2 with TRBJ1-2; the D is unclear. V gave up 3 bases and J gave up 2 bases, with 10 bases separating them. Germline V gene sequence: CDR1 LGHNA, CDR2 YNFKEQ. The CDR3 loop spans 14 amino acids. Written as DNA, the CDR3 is TGTGCCAGCAGCCATCCCAGCCTAAACTATGGCTACACCTTC. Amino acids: CASSHPSLNYGYTF.

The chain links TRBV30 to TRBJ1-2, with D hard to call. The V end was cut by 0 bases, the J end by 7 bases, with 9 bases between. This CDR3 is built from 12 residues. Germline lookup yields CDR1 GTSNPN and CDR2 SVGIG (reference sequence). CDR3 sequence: CAWSVNSGGYTF. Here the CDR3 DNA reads TGTGCCTGGAGTGTTAACAGTGGTGGCTACACCTTC.

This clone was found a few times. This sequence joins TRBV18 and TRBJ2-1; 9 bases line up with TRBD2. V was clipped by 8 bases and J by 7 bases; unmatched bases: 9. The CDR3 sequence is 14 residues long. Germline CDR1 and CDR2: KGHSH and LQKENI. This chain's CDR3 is CASLMTSGSNEQFF. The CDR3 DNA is TGTGCCAGCCTGATGACTAGCGGCTCTAATGAGCAGTTCTTC.

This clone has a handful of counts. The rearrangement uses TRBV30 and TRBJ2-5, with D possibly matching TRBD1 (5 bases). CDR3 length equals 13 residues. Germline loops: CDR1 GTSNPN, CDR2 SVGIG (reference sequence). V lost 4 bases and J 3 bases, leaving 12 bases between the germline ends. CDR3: CAWNLRREETQYF. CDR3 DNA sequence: TGTGCCTGGAACCTCCGCAGGGAAGAGACCCAGTACTTC.

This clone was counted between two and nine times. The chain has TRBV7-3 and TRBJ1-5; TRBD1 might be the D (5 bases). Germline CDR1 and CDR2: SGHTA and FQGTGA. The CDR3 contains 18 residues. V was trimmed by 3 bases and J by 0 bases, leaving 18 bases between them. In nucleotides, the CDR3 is TGTGCCAGCAGCTTGGACTCAGGGAAGTTATATAGCAATCAGCCCCAGCATTTT. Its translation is CASSLDSGKLYSNQPQHF.

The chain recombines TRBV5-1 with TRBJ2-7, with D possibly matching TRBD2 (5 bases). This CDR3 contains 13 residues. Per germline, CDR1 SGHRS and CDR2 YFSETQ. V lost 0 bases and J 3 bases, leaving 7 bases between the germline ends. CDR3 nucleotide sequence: TGCGCCAGCAGCTTGGGACTAATCTACGAGCAGTACTTC. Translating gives CASSLGLIYEQYF.

The CDR3, as DNA: TGCAGCGTCCGTGGAACGACCTACGAGCAGTACTTC. Translated, it gives CSVRGTTYEQYF. The rearrangement uses TRBV29-1 and TRBJ2-7; D is undetermined. Germline V gene data show CDR1 as SQVTM and CDR2 as ANQGSEA. The CDR3 sequence is 12 residues long. Trimming pared 6 bases from V and 2 bases from J, leaving 11 bases between.

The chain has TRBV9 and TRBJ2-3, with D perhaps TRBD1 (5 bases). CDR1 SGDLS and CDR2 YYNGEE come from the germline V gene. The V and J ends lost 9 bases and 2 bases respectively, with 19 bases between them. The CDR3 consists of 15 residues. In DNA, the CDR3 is TGTGCCACCGCAGGGTCCAACCTAAACACAGATACGCAGTATTTT. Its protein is CATAGSNLNTDTQYF.

The CDR3 region is CSVDKGGAGYGYTF. The CDR3 nucleotides read TGCAGCGTTGATAAGGGGGGGGCCGGTTATGGCTACACCTTC. The V call is TRBV29-1, the J call TRBJ1-2; D is perhaps TRBD1 (6 bases). The CDR3 totals 14 residues. Germline CDR1 reads SQVTM; CDR2 reads ANQGSEA. V gave up 3 bases and J gave up 5 bases, with 16 bases separating them. Full variable domain (rest looked up from reference TRBV29-1 and TRBJ1-2): SAVISQKPSRDICQRGTSLTIQCQVDSQVTMMFWYRQQPGQSLTLIATANQGSEATYESGFVIDKFPISRPNLTFSTLTVSNMSPEDSSIYLCSVDKGGAGYGYTFGSGTRLTVV.

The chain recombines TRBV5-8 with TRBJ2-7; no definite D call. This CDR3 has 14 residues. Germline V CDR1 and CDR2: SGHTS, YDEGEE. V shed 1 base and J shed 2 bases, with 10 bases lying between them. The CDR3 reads CASSLYRGAYEQYF. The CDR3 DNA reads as TGTGCCAGCAGCTTGTATCGAGGTGCCTACGAGCAGTACTTC.

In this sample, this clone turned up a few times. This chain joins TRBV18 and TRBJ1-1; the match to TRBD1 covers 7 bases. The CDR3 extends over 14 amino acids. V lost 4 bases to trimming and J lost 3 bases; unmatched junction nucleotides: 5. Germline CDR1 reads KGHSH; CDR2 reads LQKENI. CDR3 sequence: CASSLTGADTEAFF. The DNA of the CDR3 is TGTGCCAGCTCACTTACAGGGGCCGACACTGAAGCTTTCTTT.

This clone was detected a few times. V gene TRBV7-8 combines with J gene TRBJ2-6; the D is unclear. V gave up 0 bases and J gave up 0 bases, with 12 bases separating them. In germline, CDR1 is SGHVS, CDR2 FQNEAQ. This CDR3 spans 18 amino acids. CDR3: CASSLAVGISSGANVLTF. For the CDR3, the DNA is TGTGCCAGCAGCTTAGCGGTAGGGATTAGCTCTGGGGCCAACGTCCTGACTTTC. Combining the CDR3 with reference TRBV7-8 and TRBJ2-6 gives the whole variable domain GAGVSQSPRYKVAKRGQDVALRCDPISGHVSLFWYQQALGQGPEFLTYFQNEAQLDKSGLPSDRFFAERPEGSVSTLKIQRTQQEDSAVYLCASSLAVGISSGANVLTFGAGSRLTVL.

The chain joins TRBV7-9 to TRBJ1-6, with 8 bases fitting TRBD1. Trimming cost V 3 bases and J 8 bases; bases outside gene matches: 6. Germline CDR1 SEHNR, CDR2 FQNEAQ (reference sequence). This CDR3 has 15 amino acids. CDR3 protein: CASSFQQGVHSPLHF. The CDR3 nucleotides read TGTGCCAGCAGCTTTCAACAGGGGGTTCATTCACCCCTCCACTTT.

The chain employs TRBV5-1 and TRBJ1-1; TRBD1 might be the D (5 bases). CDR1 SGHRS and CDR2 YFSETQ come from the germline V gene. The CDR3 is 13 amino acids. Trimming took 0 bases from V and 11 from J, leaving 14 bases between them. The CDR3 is CASSLAAGAVAFF. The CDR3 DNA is TGCGCCAGCAGCTTGGCCGCTGGGGCGGTGGCTTTCTTT.

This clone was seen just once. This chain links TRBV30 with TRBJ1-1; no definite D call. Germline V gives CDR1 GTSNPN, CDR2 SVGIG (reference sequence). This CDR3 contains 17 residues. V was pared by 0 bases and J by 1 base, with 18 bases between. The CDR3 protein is CAWSVPRVSTTNTEAFF. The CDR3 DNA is TGTGCCTGGAGTGTACCCCGGGTCTCGACGACGAACACTGAAGCTTTCTTT.

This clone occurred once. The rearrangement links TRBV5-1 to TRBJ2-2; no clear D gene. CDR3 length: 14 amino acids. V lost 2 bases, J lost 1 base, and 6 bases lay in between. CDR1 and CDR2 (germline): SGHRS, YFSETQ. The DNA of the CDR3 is TGCGCCAGCAGCTTTTCGGGGAACACCGGGGAGCTGTTTTTT. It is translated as CASSFSGNTGELFF.

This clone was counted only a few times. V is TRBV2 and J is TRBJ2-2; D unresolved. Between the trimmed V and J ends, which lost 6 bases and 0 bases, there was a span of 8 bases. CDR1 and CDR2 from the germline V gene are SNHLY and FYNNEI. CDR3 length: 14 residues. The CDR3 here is CASSLLANTGELFF. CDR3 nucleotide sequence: TGTGCCAGCAGCTTATTAGCGAACACCGGGGAGCTGTTTTTT. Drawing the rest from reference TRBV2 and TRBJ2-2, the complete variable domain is EPEVTQTPSHQVTQMGQEVILRCVPISNHLYFYWYRQILGQKVEFLVSFYNNEISEKSEIFDDQFSVERPDGSNFTLKIRSTKLEDSAMYFCASSLLANTGELFFGEGSRLTVL.

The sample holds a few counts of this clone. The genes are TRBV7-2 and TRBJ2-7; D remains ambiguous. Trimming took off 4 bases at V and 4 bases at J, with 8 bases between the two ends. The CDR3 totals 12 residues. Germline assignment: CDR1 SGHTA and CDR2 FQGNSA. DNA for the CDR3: TGTGCCAGCAGCTCCAGTCTTTACGAGCAGTACTTC. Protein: CASSSSLYEQYF.

The CDR3: CASSLGDSYNEQFF. Written as DNA, the CDR3 is TGCGCCAGCAGCTTGGGTGACAGTTACAATGAGCAGTTCTTC. The chain employs TRBV5-1 and TRBJ2-1, with D tentatively TRBD1 (5 bases). This CDR3 is 14 amino acids long. Looked up from germline, CDR1 is SGHRS and CDR2 is YFSETQ. The V end was cut by 0 bases, the J end by 4 bases, with 8 bases between.